The sequence of this T cell receptor beta chain was determined in a study of T cells in Graves' hyperthyroidism and ophthalmopathy. Overall study context: Peripheral blood was collected at initial diagnosis, before any treatment.

There are 15 residues in the CDR3. CDR1 is MNHNS, CDR2 SASEGT, per germline. Amplification of TCR beta CDR3 regions used RNA as the template. First-round RT-PCR with HTBI primers amplified the TCR CDR3 region. TCRdb independently ran MiXCR on the multiplex PCR reads; one entry per CDR3 protein. The repertoire holds roughly 400,000 distinct CDR3 sequences, with roughly an eighth as singletons. As regards this clonotype: At one of its ends the junction is not consistent with the germline gene, which may arise from a read error.

PBMCs were derived from around 10 ml fresh peripheral blood. Sequencing input: blood. This clonotype was sampled from a man aged 45-65 years with Graves' ophthalmopathy. The chain is built from TRBV6-1 and TRBJ1-5; 8 nucleotides agree with TRBD1. CDR3 sequence (DNA): TGTGCCAGCAGTCAGGGGGCTAATCGCAATCAGTCCCAGCATTTT. Translating it yields CASSQGANRNQSQHF.